This T cell receptor beta chain was documented in a study of T-cell reconstitution after alpha-beta-depleted transplantation in children. Turning to this clonotype: The antigen is undetermined.

The library targeted TCRbeta and was prepared with unique molecular identifiers. TCRdb reanalysed the PCR reads using MiXCR and keeps one entry per CDR3 protein. The sample shows 500,000 to 750,000 distinct CDR3 sequences, 25% to 30% of them seen only once. V trimming: 6 bases; J trimming: 6 bases; junction bases outside the gene matches: 6. In germline, CDR1 is ENHRY, CDR2 SYGVKD. CDR3 length equals 15 residues. Study-level findings and limits: Some patients showed high day-60 TCRbeta diversity, which derived from surviving recipient T cells and thymic progenitors. Counts and diversity of T cells one year after transplant came mostly from newly produced T cells. The study reportedly traced alpha-beta T cells about two months after transplant to several hundred expanded graft clones.

The sequenced sample was PBMCs, obtained before TCRalphabeta/CD19-depleted stem cell transplant. This clonotype was obtained from a boy under three years old with Wiskott-Aldrich syndrome, due to receive a stem cell transplant. The J gene is TRBJ2-1, the V gene TRBV10-3; 12 nucleotides agree with TRBD2. CDR3 DNA: TGTGCCATCAGAGAGACTAGCGGGAGTGGCAATGAGCAGTTCTTC. It specifies CAIRETSGSGNEQFF.